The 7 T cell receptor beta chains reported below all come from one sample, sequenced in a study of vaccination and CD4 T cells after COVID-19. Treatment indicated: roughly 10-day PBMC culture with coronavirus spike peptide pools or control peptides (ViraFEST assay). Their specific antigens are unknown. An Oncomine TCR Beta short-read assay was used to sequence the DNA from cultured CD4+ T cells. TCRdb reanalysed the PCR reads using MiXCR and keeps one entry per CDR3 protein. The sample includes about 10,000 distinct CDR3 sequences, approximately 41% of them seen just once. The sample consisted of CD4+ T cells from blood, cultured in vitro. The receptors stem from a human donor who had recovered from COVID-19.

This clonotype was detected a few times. CDR3 nucleotides: TGCAGTGCTAGAGTACCGGGACAGCTTCATCAGCCCCAGCATTTT. It translates to CSARVPGQLHQPQHF. The chain links TRBV20-1 to TRBJ1-5; 7 positions agree with TRBD1. J lost 5 bases, V lost 1 base, and 8 bases had no gene match. This CDR3 contains 15 residues. CDR1 and CDR2 (germline): DFQATT, SNEGSKA (reference sequence).

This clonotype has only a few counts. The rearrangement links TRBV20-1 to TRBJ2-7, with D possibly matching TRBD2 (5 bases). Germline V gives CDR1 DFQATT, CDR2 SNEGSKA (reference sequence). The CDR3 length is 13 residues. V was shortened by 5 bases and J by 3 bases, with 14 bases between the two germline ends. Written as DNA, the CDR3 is TGCAGTGCTGGTAAAATGGGGAGCTACGAGCAGTACTTC. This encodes CSAGKMGSYEQYF.

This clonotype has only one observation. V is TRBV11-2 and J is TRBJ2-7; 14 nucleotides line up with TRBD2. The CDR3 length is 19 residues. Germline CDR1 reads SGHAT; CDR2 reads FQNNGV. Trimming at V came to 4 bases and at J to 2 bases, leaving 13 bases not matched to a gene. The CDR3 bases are TGTGCCAGCAGCTCGAGGGGGACTAGCGGGAGCGATGGGGCCTACGAGCAGTACTTC. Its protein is CASSSRGTSGSDGAYEQYF.

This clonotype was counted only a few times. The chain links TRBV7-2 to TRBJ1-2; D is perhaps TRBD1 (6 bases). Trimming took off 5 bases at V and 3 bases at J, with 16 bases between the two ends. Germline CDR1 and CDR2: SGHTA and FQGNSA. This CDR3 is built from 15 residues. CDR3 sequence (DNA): TGTGCCAGCAGCCTAGGGGGGGGCTCGGACTATGGCTACACCTTC. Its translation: CASSLGGGSDYGYTF.

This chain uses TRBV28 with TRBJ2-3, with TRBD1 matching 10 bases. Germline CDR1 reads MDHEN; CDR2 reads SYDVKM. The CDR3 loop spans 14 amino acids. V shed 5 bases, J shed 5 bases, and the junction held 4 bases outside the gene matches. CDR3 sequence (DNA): TGTGCCAGCAGTCCCTGGACAGGGGGAGATACGCAGTATTTT. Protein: CASSPWTGGDTQYF.

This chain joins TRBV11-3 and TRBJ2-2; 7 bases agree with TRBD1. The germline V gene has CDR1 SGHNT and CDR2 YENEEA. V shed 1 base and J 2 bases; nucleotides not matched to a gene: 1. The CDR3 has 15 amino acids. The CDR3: CASSLGQGNTGELFF. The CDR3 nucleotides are TGTGCCAGCAGCTTAGGACAGGGAAACACCGGGGAGCTGTTTTTT.

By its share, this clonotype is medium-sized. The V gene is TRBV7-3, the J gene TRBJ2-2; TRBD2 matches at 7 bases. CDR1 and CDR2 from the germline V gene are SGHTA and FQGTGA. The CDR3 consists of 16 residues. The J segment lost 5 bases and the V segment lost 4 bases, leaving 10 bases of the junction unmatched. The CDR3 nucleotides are TGTGCCAGCAGCTCCGGAGGGAGGGGTTCGACCGGGGAGCTGTTTTTT. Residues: CASSSGGRGSTGELFF.